The 25 T cell receptor beta chains below all came from one sample that was sequenced in a study of shared clonotypes between healthy human individuals. Libraries were prepared by immunoSEQ multiplex PCR; TCRdb keeps only in-frame clonotypes and omits some of them. The table records roughly 1,800,000 clones, 85% to 95% of them present only once. Naivety among CD8 cells was defined by CD45RO negativity and positive CCR7 selection, thereby excluding terminally differentiated effector memory CD45RA+ cells. Sequencing used naive CD8+ T cells sorted from blood. The origin of the receptors is a man between 18 and 35 years old in good health.

The V call is TRBV7-9, the J call TRBJ1-6, with D unclear. V gave up 7 bases and J gave up 6 bases, with 13 bases separating them. Germline lookup yields CDR1 SEHNR and CDR2 FQNEAQ (reference sequence). The CDR3 has 14 amino acids. CDR3 in amino acids: CASTNTRSNSPLHF. CDR3 in DNA: TGTGCCAGCACTAATACGCGGAGTAATTCACCCCTCCACTTT.

The chain couples TRBV18 to TRBJ2-3, with 11 bases that match TRBD2. The CDR3 has 13 amino acids. With 6 bases clipped from V and 6 bases from J, the junction kept 2 bases outside the gene matches. Germline lookup yields CDR1 KGHSH and CDR2 LQKENI. Here the CDR3 reads CASSRLAGDTQYF. CDR3 in DNA: TGTGCCAGCTCGCGACTAGCGGGGGATACGCAGTATTTT.

This chain's CDR3 is CASSPAAGQETQYF. In DNA, the CDR3 is TGCGCCAGCAGCCCGGCGGCGGGTCAAGAGACCCAGTACTTC. The chain combines TRBV5-1 with TRBJ2-5; tentatively, D is TRBD2 (5 bases). The V end was cut by 4 bases, the J end by 2 bases, with 12 bases between. Germline V gives CDR1 SGHRS, CDR2 YFSETQ. This CDR3 comprises 14 residues.

The chain links TRBV7-9 to TRBJ1-4; 12 bases are a match to TRBD1. This CDR3 spans 18 amino acids. J lost 1 base, V lost 7 bases, and 10 bases had no gene match. Germline assignment: CDR1 SEHNR and CDR2 FQNEAQ (reference sequence). CDR3 sequence (DNA): TGTGCCAGCATGCCCGGGACAGGGGGCCTTCGAACTAATGAAAAACTGTTTTTT. This translates into CASMPGTGGLRTNEKLFF.

The V call is TRBV6-1, the J call TRBJ1-3; 8 nucleotides align to TRBD1. The J segment lost 2 bases and the V segment lost 6 bases, leaving 6 bases of the junction unmatched. From germline, CDR1 is MNHNS and CDR2 SASEGT. CDR3 length: 15 residues. The CDR3 sequence is CASSDDRGAGNTIYF. In DNA form, the CDR3 reads TGTGCCAGCAGCGATGACAGGGGCGCTGGAAACACCATATATTTT.

The V gene is TRBV5-1, the J gene TRBJ2-7, with D perhaps TRBD1 or TRBD2 (6 bases each). This CDR3 spans 15 amino acids. Germline V gene sequence: CDR1 SGHRS, CDR2 YFSETQ. The ends were cut back, 3 bases at V and 2 bases at J, with 15 bases in the middle. CDR3 amino acids: CASSWGRGPPYEQYF. The CDR3 region has the DNA TGCGCCAGCAGCTGGGGCCGGGGGCCCCCCTACGAGCAGTACTTC.

V gene TRBV5-4 combines with J gene TRBJ2-3; D is perhaps TRBD1 (5 bases). The length of the CDR3 is 15 residues. V was trimmed by 0 bases and J by 6 bases, leaving 14 bases between them. Looked up from germline, CDR1 is SGHNT and CDR2 is YYREEE (reference sequence). CDR3 sequence reads: CASSLAGHPGDTQYF. The CDR3 DNA sequence: TGTGCCAGCAGCTTGGCAGGACACCCCGGGGATACGCAGTATTTT.

The rearrangement uses TRBV4-1 and TRBJ2-2; D remains ambiguous. The CDR3 is made up of 15 amino acids. Between the trimmed V and J ends, which lost 0 bases and 5 bases, there was a span of 10 bases. The germline gives CDR1 MGHRA, CDR2 YSYEKL. CDR3 protein: CASSQEELLTGELFF. The CDR3 bases are TGCGCCAGCAGCCAAGAAGAACTGCTAACCGGGGAGCTGTTTTTT.

The CDR3, as DNA: TGTGCCAGCAGCGTAGTAGCTGGGGACAAGAACACCGGGGAGCTGTTTTTT. It codes for CASSVVAGDKNTGELFF. The V and J genes are TRBV9 and TRBJ2-2; weak D call: TRBD1 (6 bases). V was trimmed by 0 bases and J by 1 base, leaving 13 bases between them. Germline lookup yields CDR1 SGDLS and CDR2 YYNGEE. The CDR3 loop spans 17 amino acids.

The chain employs TRBV19 and TRBJ1-6, with D hard to call. This CDR3 spans 14 amino acids. V was clipped by 3 bases and J by 7 bases, with 10 bases between them. Germline V lookup: CDR1 LNHDA, CDR2 SQIVND (reference sequence). The CDR3 DNA reads as TGTGCCAGTAGTATTTGGGTCGGCAATTCACCCCTCCACTTT. This gives the protein CASSIWVGNSPLHF.

The count of this clone is one. The rearrangement joins TRBV11-3 to TRBJ1-4, with D tentatively TRBD1 (5 bases). Per germline, CDR1 SGHNT and CDR2 YENEEA. CDR3 size: 17 residues. V was pared by 0 bases and J by 5 bases, with 16 bases between. The CDR3 DNA sequence: TGTGCCAGCAGCTTAGAGGTCGGGGGGATGGGAAATGAAAAACTGTTTTTT. This translates into CASSLEVGGMGNEKLFF.

The chain combines TRBV4-1 with TRBJ1-2; D is possibly TRBD1 (6 bases). The CDR3 is 16 residues long. V shed 0 bases and J shed 7 bases, with 18 bases lying between them. Germline CDR1 reads MGHRA; CDR2 reads YSYEKL. The CDR3 DNA reads TGCGCCAGCAGCCAAGATTTAGCAGGGGAATCCCTTGGCTACACCTTC. Protein sequence: CASSQDLAGESLGYTF.

This clone has a handful of counts. The chain is built from TRBV11-2 and TRBJ1-2, with 8 nucleotides matching TRBD1. Germline-derived CDR1 and CDR2 are SGHAT and FQNNGV. V lost 3 bases to trimming and J lost 4 bases; unmatched junction nucleotides: 1. The CDR3 sequence is 13 residues long. CDR3 nucleotides: TGTGCCAGCAGCTTTGGGACAGGCTATGGCTACACCTTC. This sequence encodes CASSFGTGYGYTF.

This clone was counted a single time. The rearrangement joins TRBV19 to TRBJ2-7; D assignment may be TRBD1 or TRBD2 (5 bases each). Germline CDR1 is LNHDA and CDR2 is SQIVND (reference sequence). Trimming stripped 0 bases from V and 0 bases from J, with 15 bases between. The CDR3 is 17 residues long. The CDR3 DNA reads TGTGCCAGTAGTATAGATCTACGGGGCGAAAGCTCCTACGAGCAGTACTTC. This gives the protein CASSIDLRGESSYEQYF. Combining the CDR3 with reference TRBV19 and TRBJ2-7 gives the whole variable domain DGGITQSPKYLFRKEGQNVTLSCEQNLNHDAMYWYRQDPGQGLRLIYYSQIVNDFQKGDIAEGYSVSREKKESFPLTVTSAQKNPTAFYLCASSIDLRGESSYEQYFGPGTRLTVT.

V is TRBV4-1 and J is TRBJ2-7, with 8 bases lining up with TRBD2. The CDR3 totals 16 residues. From germline, CDR1 is MGHRA and CDR2 YSYEKL. V lost 4 bases to trimming and J lost 4 bases; unmatched junction nucleotides: 12. DNA of the CDR3: TGCGCCAGCAGCCCCTCCCCCAGCGGGAGTTCGTACGAGCAGTACTTC. Translated: CASSPSPSGSSYEQYF.

The J gene is TRBJ1-2, the V gene TRBV30, with 7 bases lining up with TRBD1. Per germline, CDR1 GTSNPN and CDR2 SVGIG (reference sequence). V shed 1 base, J shed 5 bases, and the junction held 1 base outside the gene matches. The CDR3 totals 12 residues. The CDR3 nucleotides read TGTGCCTGGAGTGAACAGGGGTATGGCTACACCTTC. Translating gives CAWSEQGYGYTF. Full variable domain (rest looked up from reference TRBV30 and TRBJ1-2): SQTIHQWPATLVQPVGSPLSLECTVEGTSNPNLYWYRQAAGRGLQLLFYSVGIGQISSEVPQNLSASRPQDRQFILSSKKLLLSDSGFYLCAWSEQGYGYTFGSGTRLTVV.

The chain combines TRBV4-1 with TRBJ1-6; D not certain. CDR3 length: 18 amino acids. The V gene's germline CDR1 is MGHRA and CDR2 YSYEKL. Deletions cut 0 bases from V and 0 bases from J, with 12 bases between. The CDR3 region is CASSQDPDGSSYNSPLHF. For the CDR3, the DNA is TGCGCCAGCAGCCAAGATCCGGACGGGAGCTCCTATAATTCACCCCTCCACTTT.

The gene calls are TRBV6-5 and TRBJ2-5, with unresolved D. V lost 2 bases and J lost 5, with 12 bases in between. Germline CDR1 reads MNHEY; CDR2 reads SVGAGI. This CDR3 is 14 amino acids long. CDR3 nucleotides: TGTGCCAGCAGTTACACGGGCTTTATGGAGACCCAGTACTTC. Its translation is CASSYTGFMETQYF.

This clone was recorded once. The CDR3 coding sequence is TGCAGCGTTGAACATTCGGCTCCAGAGCAGTATTTT. It encodes CSVEHSAPEQYF. This chain connects TRBV29-1 to TRBJ2-3; D is ambiguous. Germline lookup yields CDR1 SQVTM and CDR2 ANQGSEA. Trimming removed 2 bases from V and 11 bases from J, with 14 bases in between. The length of the CDR3 is 12 residues.

In this sample, this clone turned up once. This chain joins TRBV27 and TRBJ2-7; TRBD1 aligns across 8 bases. V gave up 6 bases and J gave up 0 bases; unmatched junction bases: 4. The CDR3 has 14 residues. CDR1 MNHEY and CDR2 SMNVEV come from the germline V gene (reference sequence). As DNA, the CDR3 is TGTGCCAGCAGGCCAGGGGGCCGCTCCTACGAGCAGTACTTC. It specifies CASRPGGRSYEQYF.

V usage is TRBV6-4 and J usage is TRBJ2-3; no clear D. The CDR3 sequence is 14 residues long. Germline V gene data show CDR1 as MRHNA and CDR2 as SNTAGT. V lost 4 bases and J lost 2, with 10 bases in between. The CDR3 DNA follows: TGTGCCAGCAGTGTAACACTCCTCACAGATACGCAGTATTTT. Residues: CASSVTLLTDTQYF.

The chain employs TRBV29-1 and TRBJ2-7; 9 bases match TRBD1. Germline V gene sequence: CDR1 SQVTM, CDR2 ANQGSEA. The V and J ends lost 6 bases and 4 bases, in that order; junction bases with no gene match: 4. This CDR3 has 12 residues. The CDR3: CSVTGGIYEQYF. CDR3 coding DNA: TGCAGCGTGACAGGGGGAATTTACGAGCAGTACTTC.

The rearrangement uses TRBV6-1 and TRBJ1-2; possibly TRBD1 for D (6 bases). CDR1 MNHNS and CDR2 SASEGT come from the germline V gene. The CDR3 totals 15 residues. Trimming removed 8 bases at V and 6 bases at J, with 22 bases between. In nucleotides, the CDR3 is TGTGCCAGCTGTTCACAGGGTTTAATTCTGGATGGCTACACCTTC. This encodes CASCSQGLILDGYTF.

The chain joins TRBV2 to TRBJ2-7, with 10 bases that match TRBD1. The germline gives CDR1 SNHLY, CDR2 FYNNEI. This CDR3 comprises 15 residues. The V gene end was trimmed by 3 bases and the J gene end by 3 bases; junction bases not matched to a gene: 5. The DNA for the CDR3 is TGTGCCAGCAGTGAGGGGACAGGGGCGAACTACGAGCAGTACTTC. Translating gives CASSEGTGANYEQYF.

This chain links TRBV27 with TRBJ1-4, with TRBD1 matching 12 bases. The CDR3 loop spans 15 amino acids. Germline-derived CDR1 and CDR2 are MNHEY and SMNVEV (reference sequence). After removal of 0 bases from V and 14 bases from J, the junction contained 7 bases not matched to a gene. Written as DNA, the CDR3 is TGTGCCAGCAGTTTATCCGGGACAGGGGGCGTTTTCCTGTTTTTT. This sequence encodes CASSLSGTGGVFLFF.